This T cell receptor beta chain is from a study of blood T cell repertoires in COVID-19. Study as a whole: In each case, the material was cDNA or gDNA derived from T cells, B-cell-depleted T cells, or PBMCs.

In the authors' workflow: Using reference gene primer amplification, nucleated cell counts were estimated. Libraries were prepared by immunoSEQ multiplex PCR; TCRdb keeps only in-frame clonotypes and omits some of them. The D gene and trimming were derived from the DNA, and the V and J assignments and clone size from that table. The sample records roughly 400,000 clones, around 90% being singletons. Germline V CDR1 and CDR2: MGHRA, YSYEKL. V lost 5 bases to trimming and J lost 5 bases; unmatched junction nucleotides: 5. This CDR3 spans 14 amino acids. Participants reported their clinical history, and cohort assignment relied on those reports.

The sequencing input was PBMCs or T cells enriched from blood (not recorded which). This sequence joins TRBV4-1 and TRBJ2-7, with 11 positions matching TRBD1. This sequence was found in a young man who had recovered from COVID-19. The CDR3 nucleotides read TGCGCCAGCAGCAGGGGGACAGGGGGAAACGAGCAGTACTTC. Amino acid sequence: CASSRGTGGNEQYF.